This T cell receptor (beta chain) originates from a study of shared clonotypes between healthy human individuals. Trimming pared 4 bases from V and 8 bases from J, leaving 20 bases between. CDR3 length: 15 residues. In germline, CDR1 is MNHEY, CDR2 SMNVEV (reference sequence). A single count supports this clone. Its matching antigen is unknown. CD8 cells regarded as naive lacked CD45RO, were positively chosen for CCR7, and omitted terminally differentiated effector memory CD45RA+ cells. Donors comprised only Caucasian adults living in Nashville, Tennessee. Sequencing used immunoSEQ multiplex PCR; TCRdb keeps in-frame clones, though not all of them. The sample lists more than 2 million clones; about 95% were seen once. Findings and caveats of the study: The small donor group covered limited genetic and exposure diversity.

The origin of this receptor is a man between 18 and 29 years old in good health. The J gene is TRBJ1-2, the V gene TRBV27; D is unclear. The material sequenced was naive CD8+ T cells sorted from blood. DNA of the CDR3: TGTGCCAGCAGTTCTGGGGTCGGATCCCCCTTGGGCTACACCTTC. Protein product: CASSSGVGSPLGYTF.